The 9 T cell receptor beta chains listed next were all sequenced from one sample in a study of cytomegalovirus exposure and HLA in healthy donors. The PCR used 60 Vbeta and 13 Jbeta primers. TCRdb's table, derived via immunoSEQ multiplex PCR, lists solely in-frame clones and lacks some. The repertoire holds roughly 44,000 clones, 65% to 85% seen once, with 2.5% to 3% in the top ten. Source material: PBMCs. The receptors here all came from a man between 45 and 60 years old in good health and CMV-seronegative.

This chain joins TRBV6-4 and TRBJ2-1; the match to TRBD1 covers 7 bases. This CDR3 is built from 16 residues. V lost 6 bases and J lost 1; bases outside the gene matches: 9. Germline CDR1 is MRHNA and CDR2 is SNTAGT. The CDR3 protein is CASSTAGDSSYNEQFF. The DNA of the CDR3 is TGTGCCAGCAGCACCGCAGGGGACAGTTCCTACAATGAGCAGTTCTTC.

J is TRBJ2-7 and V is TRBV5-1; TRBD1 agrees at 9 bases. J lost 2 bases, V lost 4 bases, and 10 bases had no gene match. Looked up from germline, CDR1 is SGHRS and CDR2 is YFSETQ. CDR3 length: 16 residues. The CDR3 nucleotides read TGCGCCAGCAGCGGAGATCTCGGGACAGGGCCCTACGAGCAGTACTTC. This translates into CASSGDLGTGPYEQYF.

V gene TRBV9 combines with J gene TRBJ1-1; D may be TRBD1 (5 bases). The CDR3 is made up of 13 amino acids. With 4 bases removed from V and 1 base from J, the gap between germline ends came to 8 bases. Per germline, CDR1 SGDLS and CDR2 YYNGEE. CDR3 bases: TGTGCCAGCAGCCAGCAGGGGAACACTGAAGCTTTCTTT. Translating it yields CASSQQGNTEAFF.

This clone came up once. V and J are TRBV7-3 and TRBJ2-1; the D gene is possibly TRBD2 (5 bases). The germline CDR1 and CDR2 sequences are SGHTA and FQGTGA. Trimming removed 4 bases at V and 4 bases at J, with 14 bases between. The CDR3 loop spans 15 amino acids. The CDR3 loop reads CASSSLRTGYNEQFF. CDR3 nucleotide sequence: TGTGCCAGCAGCTCCCTGAGGACGGGATACAATGAGCAGTTCTTC.

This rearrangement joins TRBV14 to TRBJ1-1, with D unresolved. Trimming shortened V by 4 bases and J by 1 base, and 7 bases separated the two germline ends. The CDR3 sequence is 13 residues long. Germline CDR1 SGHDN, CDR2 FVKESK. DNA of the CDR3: TGTGCCAGCAGCCTAACTCGGAACACTGAAGCTTTCTTT. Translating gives CASSLTRNTEAFF. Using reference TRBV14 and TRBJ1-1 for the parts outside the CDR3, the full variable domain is EAGVTQFPSHSVIEKGQTVTLRCDPISGHDNLYWYRRVMGKEIKFLLHFVKESKQDESGMPNNRFLAERTGGTYSTLKVQPAELEDSGVYFCASSLTRNTEAFFGQGTRLTVV.

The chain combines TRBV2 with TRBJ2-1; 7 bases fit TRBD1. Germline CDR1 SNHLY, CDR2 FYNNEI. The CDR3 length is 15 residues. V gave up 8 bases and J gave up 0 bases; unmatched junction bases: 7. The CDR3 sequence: CASDLRQGSYNEQFF. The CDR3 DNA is TGTGCCAGCGACCTAAGACAGGGCTCCTACAATGAGCAGTTCTTC.

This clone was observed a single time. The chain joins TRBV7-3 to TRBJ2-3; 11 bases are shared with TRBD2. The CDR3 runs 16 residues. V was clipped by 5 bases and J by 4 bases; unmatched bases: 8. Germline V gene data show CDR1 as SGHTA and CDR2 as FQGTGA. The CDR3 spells CASSRGLADGADTQYF. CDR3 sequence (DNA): TGTGCCAGCAGCCGGGGACTAGCGGACGGGGCAGATACGCAGTATTTT.

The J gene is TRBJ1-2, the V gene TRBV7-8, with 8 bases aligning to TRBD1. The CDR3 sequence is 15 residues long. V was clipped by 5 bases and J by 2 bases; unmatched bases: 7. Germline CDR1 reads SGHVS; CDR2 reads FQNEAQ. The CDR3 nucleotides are TGTGCCAGCAGCCCCCGGGACAGGAGAAACTATGGCTACACCTTC. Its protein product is CASSPRDRRNYGYTF.

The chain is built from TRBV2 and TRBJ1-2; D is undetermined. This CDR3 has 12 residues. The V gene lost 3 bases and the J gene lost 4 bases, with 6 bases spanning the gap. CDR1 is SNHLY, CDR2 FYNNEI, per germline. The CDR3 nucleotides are TGTGCCAGCAGTGAGACGGGCTATGGCTACACCTTC. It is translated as CASSETGYGYTF.